These T cell receptor beta chains were read from a single sample in a study of TIL therapy for anti-PD-1-resistant metastatic lung cancer. Clones were sequenced by immunoSEQ multiplex PCR, and TCRdb holds only the in-frame ones, with some missing. The table has 9,500 to 15,000 clones, about 54% seen once. The input for sequencing was tumor tissue, taken at baseline. The receptors derive from a person aged 25 to 80 with non-small cell lung cancer. Both conserved end residues are part of each CDR3. A D gene is named only where the DNA matches it firmly. Expanded clones get a size class; other rows say once, few or many, or leave the size out.

V	D	size	J	CDR3	DNA
TRBV11-2	.	.	TRBJ1-2	CASSLDLTAYGYTF	TGTGCCAGCAGCCTGGACTTGACGGCCTATGGCTACACCTTC
TRBV5-1	.	.	TRBJ2-1	CASSLAGWSYNEQFF	TGCGCCAGCAGCTTGGCGGGATGGTCCTACAATGAGCAGTTCTTC
TRBV28	.	.	TRBJ1-2	CASSLASDYGYTF	TGTGCCAGCAGTTTAGCCTCTGACTATGGCTACACCTTC
TRBV5-1	TRBD1	.	TRBJ2-7	CASTSGQGVHEQYF	TGCGCCAGCACCTCGGGACAGGGGGTCCACGAGCAGTACTTC
TRBV10-2	TRBD2	medium-sized	TRBJ2-5	CASNTGGQQTQYF	TGCGCCAGCAACACGGGGGGGCAACAGACCCAGTACTTC
TRBV7-2	.	medium-sized	TRBJ2-3	CASSLWGTGTDTQYF	TGTGCCAGCAGCTTATGGGGTACTGGCACAGATACGCAGTATTTT
TRBV24-1	TRBD2	.	TRBJ2-1	CATSERRTSPNGNEQFF	TGTGCCACCAGTGAGAGGAGGACTAGCCCAAATGGCAATGAGCAGTTCTTC
TRBV6-5	.	.	TRBJ2-2	CASSPRRGLLGELFF	TGTGCCAGCAGTCCTCGTCGGGGTCTACTCGGGGAGCTGTTTTTT
TRBV30	.	.	TRBJ1-1	CAWDFNGGNTEAFF	TGTGCCTGGGACTTCAACGGAGGGAACACTGAAGCTTTCTTT
TRBV4-2	.	once	TRBJ2-2	CASSQVRQTGELFF	TGTGCCAGCAGCCAAGTTCGACAGACCGGGGAGCTGTTTTTT
TRBV30	.	.	TRBJ1-4	CAWIPDGLGEKLFF	TGTGCCTGGATCCCCGACGGTCTTGGTGAAAAACTGTTTTTT
TRBV3-1/TRBV3-2	TRBD1	medium-sized	TRBJ1-2	CASSQGGTGGNGYTF	TGTGCCAGCAGCCAAGGGGGGACAGGGGGCAATGGCTACACCTTC
TRBV4-1	TRBD1	.	TRBJ1-5	CASSHTKGQGGEGHQPQHF	TGCGCCAGCAGCCATACAAAAGGACAGGGGGGAGAGGGCCATCAGCCCCAGCATTTT
TRBV6-5	.	medium-sized	TRBJ1-2	CASSYQRGGANYGYTF	TGTGCCAGCAGTTACCAGAGGGGGGGCGCAAACTATGGCTACACCTTC
TRBV18	.	medium-sized	TRBJ2-5	CASSPTDWAQETQYF	TGTGCCAGCTCGCCCACAGACTGGGCCCAAGAGACCCAGTACTTC
TRBV4-1	TRBD1	.	TRBJ1-4	CASSQGDSAWGKLFF	TGCGCCAGCAGCCAAGGGGACAGCGCTTGGGGGAAACTGTTTTTT
TRBV21-1	.	few	TRBJ2-2	CASIGTSPTGELFF	TGTGCCAGCATCGGGACCTCCCCCACCGGGGAGCTGTTTTTT
TRBV19	.	.	TRBJ2-5	CASSTVTGTQYF	TGTGCCAGTAGTACCGTAACAGGGACCCAGTACTTC
TRBV5-6	.	few	TRBJ1-1	CASSPQPPGRGTEAFF	TGTGCCAGCAGCCCTCAACCCCCGGGGCGGGGCACTGAAGCTTTCTTT
TRBV28	TRBD1	few	TRBJ2-7	CASRSGTGIYEQYF	TGTGCCAGCAGGTCCGGGACAGGGATCTACGAGCAGTACTTC
TRBV19	.	few	TRBJ2-1	CASSIVAGQLNEQFF	TGTGCCAGTAGTATAGTTGCGGGACAATTAAATGAGCAGTTCTTC
TRBV27	.	medium-sized	TRBJ1-1	CASSQYSGISDTEAFF	TGTGCCAGCTCCCAGTACTCAGGGATTAGCGACACTGAAGCTTTCTTT
TRBV5-6	.	.	TRBJ2-4	CASSLTMRAEKVGIQYF	TGTGCCAGCAGCTTGACGATGAGAGCGGAAAAGGTGGGGATTCAGTACTTC
TRBV3-1/TRBV3-2	.	.	TRBJ2-7	CASSQDLRQGLEQYF	TGTGCCAGCAGCCAAGATCTCAGACAGGGACTCGAGCAGTACTTC
TRBV2	.	.	TRBJ1-4	CASRRREEGEKLFF	TGTGCCAGCAGACGCAGGGAGGAGGGCGAAAAACTGTTTTTT
TRBV21-1	.	.	TRBJ1-2	CASSRKDRVAMQGAGYGYTF	TGTGCCAGCAGCCGAAAAGACAGGGTGGCTATGCAGGGAGCGGGCTATGGCTACACCTTC
TRBV6-5	.	.	TRBJ1-3	CASSSPFQGAGNTIYF	TGTGCCAGCAGTTCACCTTTCCAGGGAGCTGGAAACACCATATATTTT
TRBV28	.	.	TRBJ2-6	CASSLFGFTGTSGANVLTF	TGTGCCAGCAGTTTATTTGGGTTTACGGGGACATCTGGGGCCAACGTCCTGACTTTC
TRBV20-1	TRBD1	.	TRBJ2-7	CSASPGKGAKDEQYF	TGCAGTGCCAGTCCGGGTAAGGGGGCCAAGGACGAGCAGTACTTC
TRBV6-5	.	.	TRBJ1-1	CASRVQGGTEAFF	TGTGCCAGCAGGGTACAGGGTGGCACTGAAGCTTTCTTT
TRBV6-2/TRBV6-3	.	medium-sized	TRBJ2-7	CASNPKTPYYEQYF	TGTGCCAGCAACCCAAAAACGCCTTACTACGAGCAGTACTTC
TRBV30	.	.	TRBJ2-3	CAWSVAGTDTQYF	TGTGCCTGGAGTGTCGCGGGGACAGATACGCAGTATTTT
TRBV19	.	few	TRBJ2-1	CASSTGLNEQFF	TGTGCCAGTAGTACCGGGTTGAATGAGCAGTTCTTC
TRBV19	.	.	TRBJ1-1	CASSIDRVAEAFF	TGTGCCAGTAGTATAGACCGGGTGGCTGAAGCTTTCTTT
TRBV7-9	TRBD1	medium-sized	TRBJ1-6	CASSFHDRTGVGSPLHF	TGTGCCAGCAGCTTCCACGATAGGACAGGGGTAGGATCACCCCTCCACTTT
TRBV18	TRBD2	.	TRBJ2-2	CASSPTGGLRLFF	TGTGCCAGCTCACCAACGGGGGGATTGAGGCTGTTTTTT
TRBV7-9	.	few	TRBJ1-4	CASSFPSTTNEKLFF	TGTGCCAGCAGCTTCCCCAGTACAACTAATGAAAAACTGTTTTTT
TRBV25-1	.	.	TRBJ2-2	CATQGSTGELFF	TGTGCCACCCAGGGATCCACCGGGGAGCTGTTTTTT
TRBV5-1	.	.	TRBJ1-1	CASSLVGVNTEAFF	TGCGCCAGCAGCTTGGTAGGGGTGAACACTGAAGCTTTCTTT
TRBV7-9	.	.	TRBJ2-2	CASSLVGSGELFF	TGTGCCAGCAGCTTAGTCGGTAGCGGGGAGCTGTTTTTT
TRBV3-1/TRBV3-2	.	.	TRBJ2-1	CASSQDSWGEQFF	TGTGCCAGCAGCCAAGATAGTTGGGGGGAGCAGTTCTTC
TRBV19	.	medium-sized	TRBJ2-1	CASSINSVTSYNEQFF	TGTGCCAGTAGTATAAATAGCGTTACTTCCTACAATGAGCAGTTCTTC
TRBV30	.	.	TRBJ2-7	CAWSVRVREQYF	TGTGCCTGGAGTGTAAGGGTTCGCGAGCAGTACTTC
TRBV27	.	.	TRBJ2-1	CASSLGGPYNSEQFF	TGTGCCAGCAGTTTAGGGGGGCCCTACAATAGTGAGCAGTTCTTC
TRBV5-1	.	.	TRBJ2-1	CASSPGTSHNEQFF	TGCGCCAGCAGCCCCGGGACAAGCCACAATGAGCAGTTCTTC
TRBV6-5	.	.	TRBJ1-4	CASRLGGSNEKLFF	TGTGCCAGCAGGTTAGGAGGGAGCAATGAAAAACTGTTTTTT
TRBV27	.	.	TRBJ2-1	CASSFRGTFNEQFF	TGTGCCAGCAGTTTCAGGGGAACGTTCAATGAGCAGTTCTTC
TRBV30	TRBD1	.	TRBJ1-2	CAWSTQGAQGYTF	TGTGCCTGGAGTACACAGGGGGCGCAAGGCTACACCTTC
TRBV6-2/TRBV6-3	TRBD2	.	TRBJ2-3	CASSYSLRERGDLTDTQYF	TGTGCCAGCAGTTATTCGTTACGGGAGCGGGGGGACTTGACAGATACGCAGTATTTT
TRBV5-6	.	.	TRBJ2-1	CASSFARENEQFF	TGTGCCAGCAGCTTTGCCAGGGAAAATGAGCAGTTCTTC
TRBV9	.	.	TRBJ1-3	CASSPASGFSGNTIYF	TGTGCCAGCAGCCCCGCCTCAGGGTTCTCTGGAAACACCATATATTTT
TRBV30	.	.	TRBJ1-2	CASGHRRVRNGYTF	TGTGCCTCAGGGCACAGACGGGTCAGGAATGGCTACACCTTC
TRBV2	.	.	TRBJ1-6	CASSVSGLSSPLHF	TGTGCCAGCAGTGTATCAGGACTTAGTTCACCCCTCCACTTT
TRBV19	TRBD1	.	TRBJ1-1	CASSMTGISNTEAFF	TGTGCCAGTAGTATGACAGGGATCTCTAACACTGAAGCTTTCTTT
TRBV4-2	TRBD2	.	TRBJ2-1	CASSQASGTSGRSYNEQFF	TGTGCCAGCAGCCAAGCTAGTGGGACTAGCGGGAGGTCCTACAATGAGCAGTTCTTC
TRBV19	.	.	TRBJ1-5	CASSMGPNQPQHF	TGTGCCAGTAGTATGGGCCCCAATCAGCCCCAGCATTTT
TRBV6-1	TRBD1	once	TRBJ1-2	CASSKDRGLGGGYGYTF	TGTGCCAGCAGTAAAGACAGGGGACTGGGTGGTGGATATGGCTACACCTTC
TRBV2	.	.	TRBJ2-1	CASSTGPFHEQFF	TGTGCCAGCAGTACCGGACCATTCCATGAGCAGTTCTTC
TRBV4-1	.	.	TRBJ1-4	CASSALKKDRDEKLFF	TGCGCCAGCAGTGCTTTGAAGAAGGACCGAGATGAAAAACTGTTTTTT